Each of the 8 T cell receptor beta chains below was sequenced from the same sample in a study of blood T cell repertoires in COVID-19. The protocol was immunoSEQ multiplex PCR, while the TCRdb copy is restricted to in-frame clones and leaves out a portion. The profile shows about 7,100 clones, 80% to 90% of them singletons. The sequenced sample consisted of peripheral blood. These receptors were taken from a man between 65 and 85 years old with active COVID-19.

The chain is built from TRBV29-1 and TRBJ2-5; 10 nucleotides line up with TRBD2. The germline V gene has CDR1 SQVTM and CDR2 ANQGSEA. This CDR3 comprises 13 residues. The J segment lost 5 bases and the V segment lost 0 bases, leaving 0 bases of the junction unmatched. The CDR3 loop reads CSVEELAGETQYF. Written as DNA, the CDR3 is TGCAGCGTTGAAGAACTAGCGGGGGAGACCCAGTACTTC.

This chain connects TRBV12-3 or TRBV12-4 to TRBJ1-1; D is uncertain. This CDR3 has 13 residues. Trimming pared 5 bases from V and 3 bases from J, leaving 10 bases between. The CDR3 reads CASSNEVYTEAFF. For the CDR3, the DNA is TGTGCCAGCAGTAACGAGGTGTACACTGAAGCTTTCTTT.

CDR3 region: CASSASPRRGRYGYTF. Written as DNA, the CDR3 is TGTGCCAGCAGCGCCAGCCCGCGCCGGGGTAGATATGGCTACACCTTC. The chain carries TRBV9 and TRBJ1-2, with no clear D. Between the trimmed V and J ends, which lost 3 bases and 5 bases, there was a span of 20 bases. The germline V gene encodes CDR1 SGDLS and CDR2 YYNGEE. The CDR3 has 16 amino acids.

In DNA, the CDR3 is TGTGCCAGCAGCCAGTTGGAGACAGGGTACGTGTATGGCTACACCTTC. Its protein is CASSQLETGYVYGYTF. J is TRBJ1-2 and V is TRBV3-1 (or the pseudogene TRBV3-2), with TRBD1 matching over 7 bases. The CDR3 totals 16 residues. Trimming cost V 3 bases and J 5 bases; bases outside gene matches: 12. Germline-derived CDR1 and CDR2 are LGHDT and YNNKEL (reference sequence).

The CDR3: CASSVGTGRNEKLFF. The CDR3 bases are TGTGCCAGCAGCGTAGGGACAGGGAGAAATGAAAAACTGTTTTTT. The chain joins TRBV5-6 to TRBJ1-4, with 9 bases identical to TRBD1. CDR1 and CDR2 (germline): SGHDT, YYEEEE. V lost 4 bases to trimming and J lost 5 bases; unmatched junction nucleotides: 6. The CDR3 consists of 15 residues.

The J gene is TRBJ1-4, the V gene TRBV7-6; D is possibly TRBD1 (6 bases). The V gene's germline CDR1 is SGHVS and CDR2 FNYEAQ. The CDR3 spans 17 residues. V shed 5 bases and J shed 0 bases, with 16 bases lying between them. DNA of the CDR3: TGTGCCAGCAGCACCACTTACAGGGAAGCAACTAATGAAAAACTGTTTTTT. Its protein is CASSTTYREATNEKLFF.

The rearrangement uses TRBV18 and TRBJ2-7; 8 bases are shared with TRBD1. V lost 3 bases to trimming and J lost 4 bases; unmatched junction nucleotides: 5. In germline, CDR1 is KGHSH, CDR2 LQKENI. CDR3 length: 14 residues. This CDR3 reads CASSPLDRDYEQYF. For the CDR3, the DNA is TGTGCCAGCTCACCGCTGGACAGGGATTACGAGCAGTACTTC.

V usage is TRBV3-1 (or the pseudogene TRBV3-2) and J usage is TRBJ2-7, with 9 nucleotides matching TRBD1. V lost 9 bases, J lost 3 bases, and 6 bases stayed unmatched. Germline V lookup: CDR1 LGHDT, CDR2 YNNKEL (reference sequence). This CDR3 has 13 residues. CDR3 in amino acids: CASTGGANYEQYF. CDR3 DNA: TGTGCCAGTACAGGGGGCGCGAACTACGAGCAGTACTTC.